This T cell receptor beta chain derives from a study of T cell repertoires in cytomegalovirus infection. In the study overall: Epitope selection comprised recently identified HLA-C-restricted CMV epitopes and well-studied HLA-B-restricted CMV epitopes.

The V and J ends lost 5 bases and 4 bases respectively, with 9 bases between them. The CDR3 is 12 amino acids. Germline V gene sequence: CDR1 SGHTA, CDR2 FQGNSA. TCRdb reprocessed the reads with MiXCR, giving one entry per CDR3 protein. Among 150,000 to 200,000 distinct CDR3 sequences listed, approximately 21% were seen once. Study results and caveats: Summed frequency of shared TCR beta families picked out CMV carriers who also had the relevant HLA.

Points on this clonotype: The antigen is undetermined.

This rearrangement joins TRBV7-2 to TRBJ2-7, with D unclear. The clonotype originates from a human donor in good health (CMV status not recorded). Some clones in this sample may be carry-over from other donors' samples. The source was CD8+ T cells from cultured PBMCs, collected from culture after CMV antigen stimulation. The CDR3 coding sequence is TGTGCCAGCAGCGGGTTTAGTTACGAGCAGTACTTC. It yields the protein CASSGFSYEQYF.